This record looks at one T cell receptor beta chain sequence and its context. Its antigen is undetermined. These data belong to a study of a mutant IDH1 vaccine in newly diagnosed glioma. Study-level background: Vaccine dosing followed radiotherapy by 4-6 weeks, or accompanied temozolomide cycles. Treated patients showed a male proportion of around 62%, a female proportion of 37.5%, and a mean age of around 40 years. Study outcomes and limitations: Among all patients, vaccine-induced immune responses occurred in approximately 93%.

Only in-frame clones appear in the TCRdb table, and some are missing; sequencing was by immunoSEQ multiplex PCR. The sample includes 55,000 to 65,000 clones, under 90% of them seen just once. The ends were cut back, 0 bases at V and 5 bases at J, with 14 bases in the middle. Germline CDR1 and CDR2: MNHNY and SVGAGI (reference sequence). The CDR3 is 15 residues long. Noted time point: week 11, during vaccination. Every vaccination contained 300 ug of the mutant IDH1 20-mer peptide and was paired with topical imiquimod. V and J are TRBV6-6 and TRBJ2-7, with a possible D match to TRBD1 (6 bases). This TCR came from a man in his forties or fifties with glioma. Sequencing used PBMCs, obtained from a glioma patient whose treatment included an IDH1 peptide vaccine. DNA for the CDR3: TGTGCCAGCAGTTACTCGAGTCTCAGGGGCAACGAGCAGTACTTC. It yields the protein CASSYSSLRGNEQYF.